The subject of this entry is one T cell receptor beta chain. The antigen remains unidentified. Clones were sequenced by immunoSEQ multiplex PCR, and TCRdb holds only the in-frame ones, with some missing. The table has 60,000 to 85,000 clones, 74% seen once; the top ten hold 1.5% to 1.8%. Trimming cost V 0 bases and J 6 bases, with 14 bases left between them. Germline V gives CDR1 LGHDT, CDR2 YNNKEL (reference sequence). The CDR3 loop spans 15 amino acids. This sample is drawn from a study of vaccination effects on CD4 cells after COVID-19. Overall study findings and caveats: Substantial clonal contraction characterized both infection- and vaccine-induced clones late after vaccination.

Prior to sequencing, the ViraFEST assay stimulated PBMC with viral peptide pools, which expanded the antigen-specific CD4+ T cells. The culture ran for approximately 9 days before CD4+ T cells were isolated. Either the mRNA-1273 or the BNT162b2 vaccine was given to participants as two doses. The J gene is TRBJ1-2, the V gene TRBV3-1 (or the pseudogene TRBV3-2); D is unclear. The TCR sequence derives from a human donor who received a COVID-19 vaccine. Source: CD4+ T cells from PBMCs cultured with HCoV-229E spike peptides, taken after COVID-19 vaccination. CDR3 sequence: CASSQDSRAGNGYTF. CDR3 nucleotide sequence: TGTGCCAGCAGCCAAGATTCGAGGGCGGGGAATGGCTACACCTTC.